The 9 T cell receptor beta chains below come from one sample, sequenced in a study of identical twins. TCRdb redid the calling of the 5' RACE reads with MiXCR, one entry per CDR3 protein. The sample holds around 550,000 distinct CDR3 sequences, 15% seen once. The same sample was also used in a study of yellow fever vaccine responses in identical twins.

Sequencing input: CD4+ T cells sorted from blood. The receptors stem from a woman aged 18-29 years in good health.

This clonotype came up a few times. The chain uses TRBV10-3 and TRBJ2-2; D might be TRBD1 (5 bases). Trimming took off 2 bases at V and 3 bases at J, with 7 bases between the two ends. CDR3 size: 14 residues. The germline V gene has CDR1 ENHRY and CDR2 SYGVKD. CDR3 loop: CAISERGDTGELFF. CDR3 in DNA: TGTGCCATCAGTGAGAGGGGCGACACCGGGGAGCTGTTTTTT.

This clonotype came up a few times. The gene calls are TRBV9 and TRBJ2-2; 7 bases agree with TRBD1. CDR3 length: 16 residues. Germline CDR1 and CDR2: SGDLS and YYNGEE. Trimming removed 4 bases from V and 0 bases from J; junction bases left unmatched: 6. This CDR3 is CASSSDGTANTGELFF. CDR3 nucleotide sequence: TGTGCCAGCAGCTCAGATGGGACAGCGAACACCGGGGAGCTGTTTTTT.

The chain joins TRBV7-3 to TRBJ2-1; the match to TRBD2 covers 8 bases. Germline V gene lookup returns CDR1 SGHTA and CDR2 FQGTGA. The V and J ends lost 0 bases and 2 bases, in that order; junction bases with no gene match: 3. This CDR3 is built from 16 residues. CDR3 in DNA: TGTGCCAGCAGCTTAACTGGCGGGAGGCCCTACAATGAGCAGTTCTTC. Translating it yields CASSLTGGRPYNEQFF. The full variable domain, completed using reference TRBV7-3 and TRBJ2-1, is GAGVSQTPSNKVTEKGKYVELRCDPISGHTALYWYRQSLGQGPEFLIYFQGTGAADDSGLPNDRFFAVRPEGSVSTLKIQRTERGDSAVYLCASSLTGGRPYNEQFFGPGTRLTVL.

In this sample, this clonotype turned up many times. This rearrangement joins TRBV27 to TRBJ1-4, with 9 bases lining up with TRBD1. The CDR3 contains 16 residues. The ends lost 6 bases at V and 3 bases at J; junction bases unmatched: 8. Germline lookup yields CDR1 MNHEY and CDR2 SMNVEV (reference sequence). CDR3 DNA: TGTGCCAGCAGCCACAGGGGGCGCACGGCTAATGAAAAACTGTTTTTT. This translates into CASSHRGRTANEKLFF.

This chain uses TRBV5-1 with TRBJ2-7, with D tentatively TRBD2 (6 bases). Per germline, CDR1 SGHRS and CDR2 YFSETQ. The CDR3 runs to 18 residues. V lost 5 bases and J lost 1, with 25 bases in between. The CDR3 DNA sequence: TGCGCCAGCAGTTCCAATGGGCGGGGCTGCGTAACATCCTACGAGCAGTACGTC. Residues: CASSSNGRGCVTSYEQYV.

The chain recombines TRBV2 with TRBJ2-3; TRBD1 agrees at 8 bases. The germline V gene encodes CDR1 SNHLY and CDR2 FYNNEI. The CDR3 runs 16 residues. V was pared by 7 bases and J by 2 bases, with 11 bases of the junction left unmatched. For the CDR3, the DNA is TGTGCCAGCATTGGAGTGGGGACAGGTCTCACAGATACGCAGTATTTT. Its translation: CASIGVGTGLTDTQYF.

The chain links TRBV7-7 to TRBJ2-2; 7 bases align to TRBD1. V gave up 4 bases and J gave up 5 bases; unmatched junction bases: 10. The germline CDR1 and CDR2 sequences are SSHAT and FNYEAQ (reference sequence). The CDR3 runs 16 residues. In nucleotides, the CDR3 is TGTGCCAGCAGCTCAACCGGGACAGTAGGTACCGGGGAGCTGTTTTTT. It yields the protein CASSSTGTVGTGELFF.

This clonotype was seen a few times. The chain carries TRBV20-1 and TRBJ1-1; weak D call: TRBD1 (6 bases). CDR1 and CDR2 from the germline V gene are DFQATT and SNEGSKA (reference sequence). The CDR3 sequence is 11 residues long. The V gene lost 6 bases and the J gene lost 5 bases, with 10 bases spanning the gap. CDR3 bases: TGCAGTGCCAAGGGGGAGACTGAAGCTTTCTTT. Translation gives CSAKGETEAFF.

The V call is TRBV29-1, the J call TRBJ2-3, with D perhaps matching TRBD2 (7 bases). V lost 4 bases and J 6 bases, leaving 14 bases between the germline ends. This CDR3 region has 13 residues. CDR1 SQVTM and CDR2 ANQGSEA come from the germline V gene. In DNA form, the CDR3 reads TGCAGCGTTGCAGTGGGAGGGGGGGATACGCAGTATTTT. It encodes CSVAVGGGDTQYF.